This T cell receptor beta chain stems from a study of blood T cell repertoires in COVID-19. Study context: Researchers got acute and convalescent COVID-19 samples from the United States, Italy and Spain. Sources were T cells, B-cell-depleted T cells, or PBMCs; the material itself was cDNA or gDNA.

Germline V lookup: CDR1 SQVTM, CDR2 ANQGSEA. V was trimmed by 0 bases and J by 0 bases, leaving 14 bases between them. The CDR3 contains 17 residues. The protocol was immunoSEQ multiplex PCR, while the TCRdb copy is restricted to in-frame clones and leaves out a portion. The sample consists of some 65,000 clones, 80% to 95% of them appearing once. V is TRBV29-1 and J is TRBJ1-4, with a weak D call TRBD1 (5 bases). This receptor was taken from a man in his fifties or sixties with COVID-19, enrolled during active disease. Sequenced sample: peripheral blood. CDR3 DNA sequence: TGCAGCGTTGAAGACCCTTATGACAGTACAACTAATGAAAAACTGTTTTTT. Translating it yields CSVEDPYDSTTNEKLFF.